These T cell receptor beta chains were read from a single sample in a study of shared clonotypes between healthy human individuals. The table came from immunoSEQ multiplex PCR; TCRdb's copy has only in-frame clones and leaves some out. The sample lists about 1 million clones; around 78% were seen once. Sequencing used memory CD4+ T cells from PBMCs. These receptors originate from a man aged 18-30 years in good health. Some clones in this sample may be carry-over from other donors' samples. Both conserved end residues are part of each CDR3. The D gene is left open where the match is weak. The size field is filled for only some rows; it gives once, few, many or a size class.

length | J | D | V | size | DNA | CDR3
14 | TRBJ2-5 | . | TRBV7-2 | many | TGTGCCAGCAGCCGCGACAGGGGAGGGGAGACCCAGTACTTC | CASSRDRGGETQYF
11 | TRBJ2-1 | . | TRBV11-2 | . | TGTGCCAGCGGCACCGGCAATGAGCAGTTCTTC | CASGTGNEQFF
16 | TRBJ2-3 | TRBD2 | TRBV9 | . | TGTGCCAGCAGCGTAGCGGGCGGGAGGAGCACAGATACGCAGTATTTT | CASSVAGGRSTDTQYF
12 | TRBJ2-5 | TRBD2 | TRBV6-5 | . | TGTGCCAGCAAAGTGGGGGGGGAGACCCAGTACTTC | CASKVGGETQYF
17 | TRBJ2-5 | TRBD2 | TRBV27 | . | TGTGCCAGCAGTTTATCGGGAATGACTAGCTTTGTCGAGACCCAGTACTTC | CASSLSGMTSFVETQYF
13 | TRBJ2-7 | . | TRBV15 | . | TGTGCCACCAGCAGAGATCAACCCTACGAGCAGTACTTC | CATSRDQPYEQYF
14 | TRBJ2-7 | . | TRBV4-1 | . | TGCGCCAGCAGCCAAGAGTACCAATCCTACGAGCAGTACTTC | CASSQEYQSYEQYF
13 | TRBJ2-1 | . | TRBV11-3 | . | TGTGCCAGCAGCCGACGGGCGGACAATGAGCAGTTCTTC | CASSRRADNEQFF
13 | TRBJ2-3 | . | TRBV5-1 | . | TGCGCCAGCAGCTTGGGAGGTGCAGATACGCAGTATTTT | CASSLGGADTQYF
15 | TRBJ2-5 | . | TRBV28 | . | TGTGCCAGCAGTTTTGCTGGATTAGCAAAGGAGACCCAGTACTTC | CASSFAGLAKETQYF
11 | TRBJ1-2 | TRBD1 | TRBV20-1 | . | TGCAGTGCGGACAGGGGATATGGCTACACCTTC | CSADRGYGYTF
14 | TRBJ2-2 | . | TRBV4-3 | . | TGCGCCAGCAGTAATGCAATTCACACCGGGGAGCTGTTTTTT | CASSNAIHTGELFF
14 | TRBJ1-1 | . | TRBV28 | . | TGTGCCAGCAGTTCACTAGAAATGAACACTGAAGCTTTCTTT | CASSSLEMNTEAFF
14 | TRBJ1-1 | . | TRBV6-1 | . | TGTGCCAGCAGTGAAAGTACGATGAACACTGAAGCTTTCTTT | CASSESTMNTEAFF
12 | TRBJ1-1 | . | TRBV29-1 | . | TGCAGCGTCGGAGGTCAGGGCACTGAAGCTTTCTTT | CSVGGQGTEAFF
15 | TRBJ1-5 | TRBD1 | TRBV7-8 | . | TGTGCCAGCAGAATAGGGACAGCAGTCAATCAGCCCCAGCATTTT | CASRIGTAVNQPQHF
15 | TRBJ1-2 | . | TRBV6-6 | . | TGTGCCAGCAGTTACGGATGGGAGCCTAACTATGGCTACACCTTC | CASSYGWEPNYGYTF
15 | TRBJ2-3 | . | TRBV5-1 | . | TGCGCCAGCAGCTTGGCCGCAAGGGGCACAGATACGCAGTATTTT | CASSLAARGTDTQYF
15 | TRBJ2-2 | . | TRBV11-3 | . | TGTGCCAGCAGCTTAGATCGCGGGGTTACCGGGGAGCTGTTTTTT | CASSLDRGVTGELFF
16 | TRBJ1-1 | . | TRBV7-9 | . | TGTGCCAGCAGCTTAGGTTCGCCGGGGAGGAACACTGAAGCTTTCTTT | CASSLGSPGRNTEAFF
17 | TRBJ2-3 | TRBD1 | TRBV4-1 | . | TGCGCCAGCAGCCAACCTCCGGGACAGGTCACTCGGGATACGCAGTATTTT | CASSQPPGQVTRDTQYF